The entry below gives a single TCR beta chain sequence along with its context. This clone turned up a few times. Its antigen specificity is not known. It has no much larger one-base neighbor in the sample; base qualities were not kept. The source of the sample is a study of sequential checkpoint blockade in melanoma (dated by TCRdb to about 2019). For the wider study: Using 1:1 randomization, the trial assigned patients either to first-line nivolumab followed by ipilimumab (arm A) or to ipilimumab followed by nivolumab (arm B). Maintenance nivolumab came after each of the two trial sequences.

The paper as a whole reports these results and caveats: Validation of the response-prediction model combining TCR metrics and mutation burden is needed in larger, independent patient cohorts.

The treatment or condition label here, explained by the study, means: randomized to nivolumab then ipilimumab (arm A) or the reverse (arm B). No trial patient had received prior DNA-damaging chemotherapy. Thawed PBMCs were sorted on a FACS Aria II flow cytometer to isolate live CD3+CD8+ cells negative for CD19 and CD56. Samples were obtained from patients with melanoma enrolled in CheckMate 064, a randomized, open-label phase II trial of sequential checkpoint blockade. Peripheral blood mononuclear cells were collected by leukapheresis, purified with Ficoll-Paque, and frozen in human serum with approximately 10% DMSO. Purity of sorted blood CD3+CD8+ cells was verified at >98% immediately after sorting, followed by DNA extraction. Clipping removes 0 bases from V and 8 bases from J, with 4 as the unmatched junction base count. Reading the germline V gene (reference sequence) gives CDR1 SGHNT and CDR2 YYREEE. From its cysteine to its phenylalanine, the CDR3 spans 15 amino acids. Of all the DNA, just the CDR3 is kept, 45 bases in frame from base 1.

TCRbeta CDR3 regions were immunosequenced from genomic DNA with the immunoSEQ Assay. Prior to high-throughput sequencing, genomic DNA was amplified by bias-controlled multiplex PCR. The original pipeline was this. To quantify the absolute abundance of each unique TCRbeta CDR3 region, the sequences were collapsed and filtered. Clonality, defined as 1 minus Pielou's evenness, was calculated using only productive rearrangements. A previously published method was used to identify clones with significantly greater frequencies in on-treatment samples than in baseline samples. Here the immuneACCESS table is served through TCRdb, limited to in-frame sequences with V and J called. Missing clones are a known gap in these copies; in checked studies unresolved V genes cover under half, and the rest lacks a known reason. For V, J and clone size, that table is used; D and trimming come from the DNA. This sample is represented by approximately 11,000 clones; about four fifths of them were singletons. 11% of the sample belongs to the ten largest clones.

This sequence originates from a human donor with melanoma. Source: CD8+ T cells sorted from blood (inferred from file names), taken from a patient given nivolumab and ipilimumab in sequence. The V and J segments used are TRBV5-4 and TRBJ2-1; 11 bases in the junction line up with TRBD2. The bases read TGTGCCAGCAGCTTGGGTAGCGGGAGGGCCCATGAGCAGTTCTTC. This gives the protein CASSLGSGRAHEQFF.